This T cell receptor beta chain was recorded in a study of blood T cells in healthy people across ages (dated by TCRdb to 2013 to 2016). A note on the overall study: In model experiments, template switching captured roughly one uniquely barcoded TCR beta cDNA molecule for every two T cells. To track age-related changes in TCR beta repertoire diversity, the study relied on deep sequencing normalized with unique cDNA molecular identifiers. The donors were split into four age groups: young (average 16 years), middle-aged (about 40), aged (approximately 60) and long-lived (under 85). To avoid experimental bias, donors of different ages were randomly spread across the sequencing lanes. The study analyzed two additional independent replicas of 1 million unique cDNA reads from the same blood draw for two donors, one aged 18 to 30 and one aged 80 or older. Overall study outcomes, separate from this receptor: Estimates of total diversity based on one million sequenced T cells were considered lower bounds and underestimates. A strong correlation was found between observed TCR beta diversity and the percentage of naive T cells measured by flow cytometry. The long-lived group showed more naive CD4+ T cells, fewer expanded clones and increased TCR diversity than the aged group, suggesting age selection. Because the CMV infection status of the donors was unknown, age-related changes in expanded clonotypes may potentially have been confounded. Conclusive comparison of naive and antigen-experienced compartments was prevented by the profiling of bulk unsorted PBMCs. Observed TCR beta diversity per million T cells fell roughly linearly with age, and a significant reduction was already apparent by age roughly 40.

The sample holds a few counts of this clonotype. Its cognate antigen has yet to be identified. Base qualities are not at hand, and no much larger clone is one base apart. V is clipped by 0 bases and J by 5 bases, and the sequence between their germline boundaries is 11 bases long. The germline V gene supplies CDR1 SGHNT and CDR2 YENEEA. Taken from cysteine to phenylalanine, the CDR3 has 15 residues. Just CDR3 DNA is preserved here, 45 bases in frame from base 1. The library was generated by 5' RACE. The second PCR ran for about 6 to 11 cycles and used a J-beta primer mix along with a sample-barcoded 5' primer. A unique molecular identifier was introduced onto each TCR beta cDNA molecule by a template-switch 5' adaptor carrying 12 random nucleotides. Each sample yielded at least 2.5 million CDR3-containing paired-end reads. First-strand cDNA synthesis was performed from all RNA using the Mint cDNA synthesis kit, with priming by a TRBC-specific oligonucleotide. Following uracil-DNA glycosylase treatment, a first 18-cycle PCR with universal primers M1SS and BC2_uni_R was performed on all cDNA. The original methods were these. Normalization of each sample was performed by random selection of 1 million high-quality reads, each carrying a distinct molecular identifier. Instead of being binned into consensus sequences, reads with shared molecular identifiers were discarded. MiTCR, run with a Q25 quality threshold and the strictest error-elimination algorithm, handled CDR3 identification, clonotype clustering and error correction. A nonparametric unseen species model with Euler transformation was used to estimate lower-bound total TCR beta diversity. TCRdb's own reprocessing of the public reads used fastp at Q25 and MiXCR and kept productive beta chains. CDR3 protein sequences are deduplicated, and each keeps its most common genes and DNA. TCRdb's processing, not the authors', yielded these V and J calls. The sample table holds 1.8 million or so distinct CDR3 sequences, of which about two fifths were seen once. The ten top clones hold under 25% of the sample.

The 39 donors, aged about 6 to 95 years, were systemically healthy Caucasian individuals from Russia. Roughly 9 milliliters of peripheral blood were drawn from each donor into EDTA-treated Vacutainer tubes. Ficoll-Paque density-gradient centrifugation was used to isolate PBMCs, with at least 6 million obtained per sample. Total RNA was extracted from PBMCs with Trizol reagent, with at least 5 micrograms obtained per sample. Naive CD45RAhigh/CD27high T cell percentages were measured by flow cytometry on a PBMC aliquot from every donor. The sequence is built from TRBV11-3 and TRBJ2-4, with the D gene uncertain. The sequence derives from a human donor in good health. The specimen sequenced was blood. The CDR3: CASSLDSLIENIQYF. The bases are TGTGCCAGCAGCTTAGATTCGTTGATCGAAAACATTCAGTACTTC.